Shown below are 29 T cell receptor beta chains from a single sample sequenced in a study of T cells in Graves' hyperthyroidism and ophthalmopathy. It was RNA transcripts that yielded the amplified TCR beta CDR3 regions. Using the HTBI primer set, a first-round RT-PCR was run on the TCR CDR3. TCRdb analysed the multiplex PCR reads with MiXCR anew, one entry per CDR3 protein. The data hold around 200,000 distinct CDR3 sequences, with approximately 20% observed a single time. Material for sequencing was blood. These TCRs come from a man aged 40-49 years with Graves' hyperthyroidism.

This chain uses TRBV6-2 or TRBV6-3 with TRBJ2-5, with D perhaps being TRBD1 or TRBD2 (5 bases each). Germline V gene sequence: CDR1 MNHEY, CDR2 SVGEGT. With 5 bases removed from V and 7 bases from J, the gap between germline ends came to 11 bases. This CDR3 spans 12 amino acids. The CDR3 DNA reads as TGTGCCAGCAGTCTTCCTGGGGGGACCCAGTACTTC. Translation gives CASSLPGGTQYF.

V is TRBV20-1 and J is TRBJ1-2, with D possibly matching TRBD1 (6 bases). Between the trimmed V and J ends, which lost 0 bases and 4 bases, there was a span of 21 bases. CDR1 and CDR2 from the germline V gene are DFQATT and SNEGSKA (reference sequence). The CDR3 contains 17 residues. The CDR3 nucleotides read TGCAGTGCTAGAGATCTAGTTTTGGGGGGCGAAAGCTATGGCTACACCTTC. Translating gives CSARDLVLGGESYGYTF.

This clonotype came up many times. DNA for the CDR3: TGTGCCAGCAGGTCAACAGGGGAGTATGGCTACACCTTC. Translation gives CASRSTGEYGYTF. V usage is TRBV28 and J usage is TRBJ1-2, with 7 bases that match TRBD1. CDR1 and CDR2 (germline): MDHEN, SYDVKM. With V trimmed by 6 bases and J by 5 bases, 6 bases remained unmatched. The CDR3 loop spans 13 amino acids.

This clonotype was counted ten times or more. The chain joins TRBV12-3 or TRBV12-4 to TRBJ2-1; unclear D gene. V dropped 7 bases and J dropped 6 bases, with 7 bases sitting between them. CDR3 length: 11 residues. The CDR3 reads CASTYLNEQFF. The CDR3, as DNA: TGTGCCAGCACCTACCTCAATGAGCAGTTCTTC.

This clonotype came up many times. Here the CDR3 DNA reads TGTGCCAGCAGCTCGCTAAGCACAGATACGCAGTATTTT. Its translation is CASSSLSTDTQYF. The chain uses TRBV7-3 and TRBJ2-3; D is unresolved. V shed 4 bases and J shed 0 bases, with 5 bases lying between them. The CDR3 has 13 residues. CDR1 SGHTA and CDR2 FQGTGA come from the germline V gene.

This clonotype appeared many times. The rearrangement joins TRBV7-9 to TRBJ2-1; 7 bases match TRBD1. This CDR3 has 15 residues. Germline V CDR1 and CDR2: SEHNR, FQNEAQ (reference sequence). With 5 bases clipped from V and 5 bases from J, the junction kept 9 bases outside the gene matches. The DNA for the CDR3 is TGTGCCAGCAGCCAAGGACAGGATGGGGACAATGAGCAGTTCTTC. This translates into CASSQGQDGDNEQFF.

This rearrangement joins TRBV9 to TRBJ2-1; no reliable D call. V shed 1 base and J shed 8 bases, with 7 bases lying between them. The germline CDR1 and CDR2 sequences are SGDLS and YYNGEE. This CDR3 contains 12 residues. The CDR3 region has the DNA TGTGCCAGCAGCGTATCTGGCCATGAGCAGTTCTTC. It codes for CASSVSGHEQFF.

This clonotype was recorded many times. The rearrangement links TRBV20-1 to TRBJ2-3; D remains ambiguous. Germline values: CDR1 DFQATT, CDR2 SNEGSKA (reference sequence). The CDR3 covers 15 residues. Trimming took 0 bases from V and 3 from J, leaving 13 bases between them. The CDR3: CSARDPRPPTDTQYF. The CDR3 DNA reads TGCAGTGCTAGAGATCCCCGCCCGCCGACAGATACGCAGTATTTT.

This chain uses TRBV20-1 with TRBJ1-1; 8 bases fit TRBD1. The V gene end was trimmed by 1 base and the J gene end by 4 bases; junction bases not matched to a gene: 17. This CDR3 comprises 18 residues. Germline V gene sequence: CDR1 DFQATT, CDR2 SNEGSKA (reference sequence). The CDR3: CSARVPGGAASFGTEAFF. The CDR3 DNA follows: TGCAGTGCTAGAGTTCCAGGGGGCGCGGCTAGTTTTGGCACTGAAGCTTTCTTT.

This clonotype was seen repeatedly, ten times or more. This chain connects TRBV30 to TRBJ2-1; 8 nucleotides agree with TRBD2. Germline trimming cut 0 bases from V and 10 bases from J; bases unmatched to any gene: 5. This CDR3 is built from 13 residues. The germline V gene has CDR1 GTSNPN and CDR2 SVGIG (reference sequence). The CDR3 region has the DNA TGTGCCTGGAGTGTTGCGGGGGGCAACGAGCAGTTCTTC. This translates into CAWSVAGGNEQFF.

This clonotype was seen ten or more times. This sequence joins TRBV6-5 and TRBJ2-1; D possibly uses TRBD1 or TRBD2 (5 bases each). Per the germline V gene, CDR1 is MNHEY and CDR2 is SVGAGI. V dropped 6 bases and J dropped 0 bases, with 9 bases sitting between them. The CDR3 covers 14 residues. The CDR3, as DNA: TGTGCCAGCAGGGCAGGGACCTCCTACAATGAGCAGTTCTTC. It yields the protein CASRAGTSYNEQFF.

Here the CDR3 reads CASRSGSSYEQYF. The CDR3 DNA reads as TGTGCCAGTAGATCGGGGAGCTCCTACGAGCAGTACTTC. The chain employs TRBV19 and TRBJ2-7; weak D call: TRBD2 (5 bases). Germline values: CDR1 LNHDA, CDR2 SQIVND (reference sequence). CDR3 size: 13 residues. Trimming pared 6 bases from V and 0 bases from J, leaving 9 bases between.

This clonotype was observed many times. The rearrangement uses TRBV20-1 and TRBJ1-2, with 7 bases fitting TRBD1. This CDR3 spans 12 amino acids. The germline CDR1 and CDR2 sequences are DFQATT and SNEGSKA (reference sequence). V shed 6 bases and J 8 bases; nucleotides not matched to a gene: 9. CDR3 loop: CSATTGMGGYTF. CDR3 sequence (DNA): TGCAGTGCAACGACAGGGATGGGAGGCTACACCTTC.

The chain uses TRBV28 and TRBJ1-3; possible D gene TRBD1, 5 bases. Germline CDR1 is MDHEN and CDR2 is SYDVKM. The CDR3 extends over 16 amino acids. V lost 2 bases, J lost 0 bases, and 11 bases lay in between. This chain's CDR3 is CASSLRGGYSGNTIYF. CDR3 bases: TGTGCCAGCAGTTTAAGGGGCGGATACTCTGGAAACACCATATATTTT.

At least ten counts were recorded for this clonotype. The V call is TRBV13, the J call TRBJ2-7; D possibly corresponds to TRBD1 (6 bases). This CDR3 is 13 amino acids long. Per germline, CDR1 PRHDT and CDR2 FYEKMQ (reference sequence). Trimming shortened V by 2 bases and J by 6 bases, and 11 bases separated the two germline ends. This chain's CDR3 is CASSLRRGGEQYF. The CDR3 nucleotides read TGTGCCAGCAGCTTACGGCGAGGGGGCGAGCAGTACTTC.

Comment on this clonotype: This may stem from a read error, because a much larger clone lies one nucleotide away. This rearrangement joins TRBV7-9 to TRBJ1-5, with 10 bases identical to TRBD1. This CDR3 has 16 residues. Germline V gene sequence: CDR1 SEHNR, CDR2 FQNEAQ (reference sequence). Trimming took 4 bases from V and 5 from J; bases not matched to a gene: 8. The CDR3 sequence: CASSSGQGIGDQPQHF. The CDR3 bases are TGTGCCAGCAGCTCGGGACAGGGGATAGGCGATCAGCCCCAGCATTTT.

V gene TRBV18 combines with J gene TRBJ2-5; tentatively, D is TRBD1 (6 bases). The CDR3 is 15 residues long. Germline-derived CDR1 and CDR2 are KGHSH and LQKENI. Trimming pared 1 base from V and 1 base from J, leaving 10 bases between. The CDR3 protein is CASSPLLGAQETQYF. In DNA form, the CDR3 reads TGTGCCAGCTCACCACTACTGGGGGCCCAAGAGACCCAGTACTTC.

This clonotype was observed at least ten times. The chain has TRBV14 and TRBJ2-1; D is perhaps TRBD1 (5 bases). The CDR3 has 13 residues. The V gene's germline CDR1 is SGHDN and CDR2 FVKESK. Between the trimmed V and J ends, which lost 0 bases and 10 bases, there was a span of 10 bases. The CDR3 coding sequence is TGTGCCAGCAGCCAAGATGGTAACAGGGAGCAGTTCTTC. Translated, it gives CASSQDGNREQFF.

This clonotype was counted at least ten times. This rearrangement joins TRBV28 to TRBJ2-1; 7 bases are shared with TRBD2. This CDR3 is 16 amino acids long. V dropped 4 bases and J dropped 0; count of bases not matched to a gene: 6. The germline V gene encodes CDR1 MDHEN and CDR2 SYDVKM. CDR3 protein: CASSSAAGDSYNEQFF. The CDR3 region has the DNA TGTGCCAGCAGTTCTGCCGCGGGAGACTCCTACAATGAGCAGTTCTTC.

This clonotype has at least ten counts. The V gene is TRBV7-2, the J gene TRBJ2-5; 8 bases agree with TRBD1. Germline CDR1 is SGHTA and CDR2 is FQGNSA. V was pared by 5 bases and J by 4 bases, with 9 bases of the junction left unmatched. The CDR3 runs 15 residues. The CDR3 bases are TGTGCCAGCAGCGGACAGGGCCAAAGGGGAGAGACCCAGTACTTC. Residues: CASSGQGQRGETQYF.

This clonotype was detected many times. The genes are TRBV28 and TRBJ2-1; D call uncertain. CDR3 length equals 15 residues. Germline lookup yields CDR1 MDHEN and CDR2 SYDVKM. Trimming removed 6 bases from V and 0 bases from J, with 12 bases in between. The CDR3 loop reads CASSLGRSSYNEQFF. For the CDR3, the DNA is TGTGCCAGCAGCTTGGGCCGCAGCTCCTACAATGAGCAGTTCTTC.

This clonotype was seen many times. The DNA of the CDR3 is TGTGCCAGCCTACTGGGGGCGTCGAGCACTGAAGCTTTCTTT. It translates to CASLLGASSTEAFF. The J gene is TRBJ1-1, the V gene TRBV6-1; the D gene is possibly TRBD1 (6 bases). This CDR3 has 14 amino acids. Germline lookup yields CDR1 MNHNS and CDR2 SASEGT. Trimming cost V 8 bases and J 4 bases, with 17 bases left between them.

This clonotype was seen a few times. The chain has TRBV20-1 and TRBJ1-6, with D perhaps matching TRBD1 (5 bases). V was cut by 5 bases and J by 5 bases, with 10 bases left in between. This CDR3 region has 13 residues. The germline V gene has CDR1 DFQATT and CDR2 SNEGSKA (reference sequence). CDR3 nucleotides: TGCAGTGCTCACCAGGGAGATAATTCACCCCTCCACTTT. Translated: CSAHQGDNSPLHF.

This sequence joins TRBV27 and TRBJ2-7; D might be TRBD1 (6 bases). V lost 6 bases to trimming and J lost 3 bases, with 12 bases between them. The germline V gene has CDR1 MNHEY and CDR2 SMNVEV (reference sequence). The CDR3 has 13 amino acids. The CDR3 region is CASSTGLNYEQYF. For the CDR3, the DNA is TGTGCCAGCAGCACAGGGCTGAACTACGAGCAGTACTTC.

This clonotype was found many times. The chain couples TRBV18 to TRBJ2-7; D is perhaps TRBD1 (5 bases). Germline CDR1 KGHSH, CDR2 LQKENI. CDR3 length: 14 residues. The ends were cut back, 3 bases at V and 4 bases at J, with 13 bases in the middle. The CDR3 loop reads CASSPGPEKYEQYF. The CDR3 DNA follows: TGTGCCAGCTCACCGGGGCCGGAGAAATACGAGCAGTACTTC.

This clonotype showed up many times. The chain has TRBV2 and TRBJ1-4; 7 bases are shared with TRBD1. The CDR3 runs 15 residues. CDR1 is SNHLY, CDR2 FYNNEI, per germline. V shed 5 bases, J shed 8 bases, and the junction held 11 bases outside the gene matches. In nucleotides, the CDR3 is TGTGCCAGCAGTAACAGGGGATCTTCGAAAGAAAAACTGTTTTTT. Translating it yields CASSNRGSSKEKLFF. The full variable domain, with the rest looked up from reference TRBV2 and TRBJ1-4, is EPEVTQTPSHQVTQMGQEVILRCVPISNHLYFYWYRQILGQKVEFLVSFYNNEISEKSEIFDDQFSVERPDGSNFTLKIRSTKLEDSAMYFCASSNRGSSKEKLFFGSGTQLSVL.

This clonotype was recorded a few times. The rearrangement uses TRBV4-2 and TRBJ2-3, with D possibly matching TRBD2 (6 bases). This CDR3 has 15 amino acids. The germline V and J ends were trimmed by 5 bases and 1 base, with 13 bases remaining between them. The V gene's germline CDR1 is LGHNA and CDR2 YNFKEQ. CDR3 amino acids: CASSAGLTRTDTQYF. In nucleotides, the CDR3 is TGTGCCAGCAGCGCCGGACTAACGCGCACAGATACGCAGTATTTT.

The CDR3 here is CASGTLNYGYTF. The CDR3 region has the DNA TGTGCCTCCGGGACATTAAACTATGGCTACACCTTC. V is TRBV19 and J is TRBJ1-2; tentative D call: TRBD1 (6 bases). This CDR3 comprises 12 residues. Germline V gene sequence: CDR1 LNHDA, CDR2 SQIVND (reference sequence). The germline V and J ends were trimmed by 11 bases and 2 bases, with 12 bases remaining between them.

This clonotype occurred a few times. V usage is TRBV30 and J usage is TRBJ1-3, with D unresolved. CDR1 is GTSNPN and CDR2 is SVGIG in the germline V gene (reference sequence). The CDR3 has 14 amino acids. The ends were cut back, 2 bases at V and 0 bases at J, with 8 bases in the middle. The chain's CDR3 is CAWSRKDSGNTIYF. The CDR3 bases are TGTGCCTGGAGTAGGAAGGACTCTGGAAACACCATATATTTT.